The 10 T cell receptor beta chains reported below all come from one sample, sequenced in a study of T-cell reconstitution after alpha-beta-depleted transplantation in children. Molecular barcoding with unique molecular identifiers was used for the TCRbeta library. TCRdb reprocessed the PCR reads with MiXCR, giving one entry per CDR3 protein. The sample has 500,000 to 600,000 distinct CDR3 sequences, approximately 30% seen once. The sample here was PBMCs, taken before TCRalphabeta/CD19-depleted stem cell transplant. These receptors originate from a boy under two years old with Wiskott-Aldrich syndrome, due to receive a stem cell transplant.

This clonotype was picked up a small number of times. V is TRBV6-1 and J is TRBJ1-2; D is unclear. V lost 6 bases and J 1 base, leaving 21 bases between the germline ends. Germline loops: CDR1 MNHNS, CDR2 SASEGT. The length of the CDR3 is 17 residues. DNA of the CDR3: TGTGCCAGCAGCTCGCCTTGGTTAGGGCCCGTTAACTATGGCTACACCTTC. It specifies CASSSPWLGPVNYGYTF.

The chain links TRBV5-1 to TRBJ1-1; D perhaps matches TRBD1 (5 bases). CDR1 SGHRS and CDR2 YFSETQ come from the germline V gene. Trimming took 4 bases from V and 4 from J, leaving 14 bases between them. The CDR3 is made up of 14 amino acids. CDR3 in amino acids: CASSPRPGGTEAFF. The DNA for the CDR3 is TGCGCCAGCAGCCCGCGTCCGGGGGGCACTGAAGCTTTCTTT.

Details on this clonotype: No conserved phenylalanine or tryptophan ends this CDR3, so it is likely a read error. The genes are TRBV12-3 or TRBV12-4 and TRBJ2-5; the D gene is possibly TRBD2 (5 bases). CDR3 length equals 15 residues. Between the trimmed V and J ends, which lost 2 bases and 5 bases, there was a span of 15 bases. This chain's CDR3 is CASSLRQGRGETQYS. CDR3 in DNA: TGTGCCAGCAGTTTACGGCAAGGACGCGGGGAGACCCAGTACTCC.

V and J are TRBV2 and TRBJ2-7, with 9 bases matching TRBD1. The CDR3 sequence is 14 residues long. Trimming cost V 6 bases and J 3 bases; bases outside gene matches: 6. CDR1 SNHLY and CDR2 FYNNEI come from the germline V gene. This CDR3 is CASRPTGGRYEQYF. For the CDR3, the DNA is TGTGCCAGCAGACCCACAGGGGGCCGCTACGAGCAGTACTTC.

This clonotype was seen a handful of times. The chain is built from TRBV28 and TRBJ1-3; D remains unclear. This CDR3 comprises 14 residues. Per the germline V gene, CDR1 is MDHEN and CDR2 is SYDVKM. Trimming took off 5 bases at V and 2 bases at J, with 10 bases between the two ends. CDR3 sequence: CASSTHSTGNTIYF. The DNA of the CDR3 is TGTGCCAGCAGTACCCACAGTACTGGAAACACCATATATTTT.

This clonotype came up a few times. The CDR3 region is CASSYSVRQETQYF. DNA for the CDR3: TGTGCCAGCAGTTACTCGGTTCGCCAAGAGACCCAGTACTTC. The V call is TRBV6-5, the J call TRBJ2-5, with no clear D. Trimming took off 0 bases at V and 1 base at J, with 6 bases between the two ends. Germline-derived CDR1 and CDR2 are MNHEY and SVGAGI. The CDR3 contains 14 residues.

The chain joins TRBV24-1 to TRBJ1-4, with a possible D match to TRBD1 (5 bases). This CDR3 has 15 amino acids. The ends were cut back, 4 bases at V and 5 bases at J, with 13 bases in the middle. Germline-derived CDR1 and CDR2 are KGHDR and SFDVKD. The CDR3 sequence is CATSEFRDGNEKLFF. As DNA, the CDR3 is TGTGCCACCAGTGAGTTCCGGGACGGGAATGAAAAACTGTTTTTT.

This clonotype was counted between two and nine times. The rearrangement uses TRBV6-1 and TRBJ1-5, with TRBD1 as a possible D gene (6 bases). Germline V gene data show CDR1 as MNHNS and CDR2 as SASEGT. This CDR3 has 14 residues. The V and J ends lost 10 bases and 0 bases respectively, with 13 bases between them. The CDR3 sequence is CAINDRNSNQPQHF. DNA of the CDR3: TGTGCCATAAACGACAGGAATAGCAATCAGCCCCAGCATTTT.

V is TRBV7-6 and J is TRBJ2-3; tentative D call: TRBD1 (6 bases). This CDR3 comprises 13 residues. Trimming removed 7 bases at V and 3 bases at J, with 11 bases between. Per the germline V gene, CDR1 is SGHVS and CDR2 is FNYEAQ. CDR3 loop: CASTFGQTDTQYF. The CDR3, as DNA: TGTGCCAGCACCTTTGGACAGACAGATACGCAGTATTTT.

The V gene is TRBV5-6, the J gene TRBJ1-4, with 8 bases aligning to TRBD1. The trim removed 3 bases at V and 8 bases at J, leaving 12 bases unmatched. The CDR3 runs to 16 residues. In germline, CDR1 is SGHDT, CDR2 YYEEEE. The CDR3 DNA reads TGTGCCAGCAGCTCTAATACAGGGGGACGGGAAGAAAAACTGTTTTTT. It translates to CASSSNTGGREEKLFF.